These T cell receptor beta chains were read from a single sample in a study of shared clonotypes between healthy human individuals. Method: immunoSEQ multiplex PCR; TCRdb's copy keeps in-frame clones and lacks some. The sample has 90,000 to 130,000 clones; about 70% are singletons. The specimen was memory CD8+ T cells sorted from blood. The receptor set was obtained from a woman in her thirties in good health. The CDR3 runs from the conserved cysteine through the conserved F or W. Each record gives: clone size, J gene, V gene, D gene, CDR3 DNA, CDR3 protein. The D gene is left open where the match is weak. Size values are once, few and many counts, or a class for expanded clones, and some rows have none.

few,TRBJ1-5,TRBV5-1,.,TGCGCCAGCAGCTTGTCAGGATATAGCAATCAGCCCCAGCATTTT,CASSLSGYSNQPQHF
.,TRBJ1-5,TRBV5-4,.,TGTGCCAGCAGCTCCGATAATCAGCCCCAGCATTTT,CASSSDNQPQHF
.,TRBJ1-2,TRBV5-1,TRBD1,TGCGCCAGCAGCCTTAGACAGGGAGGACATGGCTACACCTTC,CASSLRQGGHGYTF
.,TRBJ2-3,TRBV11-2,TRBD2,TGTGCCAGCAGCTACACCGGACTAGCGGGAGCTGATACGCAGTATTTT,CASSYTGLAGADTQYF
once,TRBJ2-6,TRBV10-3,.,TGTGCCATCAGGACTTATAGGGCGGTGGGTTTCTCTGGGGCCAACGTCCTGACTTTC,CAIRTYRAVGFSGANVLTF
few,TRBJ2-7,TRBV2,TRBD1,TGTGCCAGCAGTGAAGCCGGGGACAGTTACTACGAGCAGTACTTC,CASSEAGDSYYEQYF
.,TRBJ2-7,TRBV5-4,.,TGTGCCAGCAGCCCCGCCACCAGCTACGAGCAGTACTTC,CASSPATSYEQYF
few,TRBJ1-1,TRBV5-1,.,TGCGCCAGCAGCTTGGGGGGGTTGGACAGTCAGAACACTGAAGCTTTCTTT,CASSLGGLDSQNTEAFF
.,TRBJ2-5,TRBV4-2,TRBD2,TGTGCCAGCAGCCAAGTCCTTCTCGGGACTAGCGGGATGGAGACCCAGTACTTC,CASSQVLLGTSGMETQYF
few,TRBJ2-3,TRBV19,.,TGTGCCAGTAGTATGCCCCCAGGGGCAGGCACAGATACGCAGTATTTT,CASSMPPGAGTDTQYF
.,TRBJ1-1,TRBV25-1,.,TGTGCCAGCAGTGACCCCGACAGCCACACTGAAGCTTTCTTT,CASSDPDSHTEAFF
.,TRBJ1-4,TRBV28,.,TGTGCCAGCAGTGCCCAAGGGGCGCTCTCTAATGAAAAACTGTTTTTT,CASSAQGALSNEKLFF
.,TRBJ2-7,TRBV27,.,TGTGCCAGCAGTCCCTCGAGCCACGAGCAGTACTTC,CASSPSSHEQYF
.,TRBJ2-7,TRBV10-3,.,TGTGCCATCAGTGAACGGCCCGTGTTCAGGGAGCAGTACTTC,CAISERPVFREQYF
.,TRBJ2-5,TRBV28,TRBD1,TGTGCCAGCAGATCCCCAGGGACAGAAGAGACCCAGTACTTC,CASRSPGTEETQYF
once,TRBJ2-7,TRBV4-1,.,TGCGCCAGCAGCCAAGAAAGGCAAGGGAACAAATTCTACGAGCAGTACTTC,CASSQERQGNKFYEQYF
many,TRBJ2-3,TRBV2,.,TGTGCCAGCAGCAATTCACTGCGCGGCCGCACAGATACGCAGTATTTT,CASSNSLRGRTDTQYF
.,TRBJ1-2,TRBV2,.,TGTGCCAGCAGTGTATCTAGGGGGTATGGCTACACCTTC,CASSVSRGYGYTF
.,TRBJ2-1,TRBV6-5,.,TGTGCCAGCAGTTACTCCGAGCGGCCGAGCGATGAGCAGTTCTTC,CASSYSERPSDEQFF
.,TRBJ2-7,TRBV6-5,.,TGTGCCAGCAGTTACTCCCCGGAGACCTACGAGCAGTACTTC,CASSYSPETYEQYF
.,TRBJ2-1,TRBV5-1,TRBD2,TGCGCCAGCAGCTTGTGTCTAGCGGACTACAATGAGCAGTTCTTC,CASSLCLADYNEQFF
.,TRBJ1-3,TRBV6-1,TRBD1,TGTGCCAGCAGTGAATCTCCGGACAGGGGAAACACCATATATTTT,CASSESPDRGNTIYF
.,TRBJ1-1,TRBV28,.,TGTCAGGTGGGGGGGCCGAGCACTGAAGCTTTCTTT,CQVGGPSTEAFF
.,TRBJ2-7,TRBV5-1,TRBD2,TGCGCCAGCAGCTTGAGCGGGGGAGCGTCCTACGAGCAGTACTTC,CASSLSGGASYEQYF
few,TRBJ1-1,TRBV7-9,.,TGTGCCAGCAGCTTAACGGCAGGGATTGAAGCTTTCTTT,CASSLTAGIEAFF
.,TRBJ1-1,TRBV6-1,TRBD1,TGTGCCAGCAGTGATCTATTGGGACAGGGGAACACTGAAGCTTTCTTT,CASSDLLGQGNTEAFF
.,TRBJ2-2,TRBV5-6,.,TGTGCCAGCAGCCGACAGTCCGGGGAGCTGTTTTTT,CASSRQSGELFF
few,TRBJ2-2,TRBV28,.,TGTGCCAGCACAGTTTCGGGACTGCTCACCGGGGAGCTGTTTTTT,CASTVSGLLTGELFF
few,TRBJ2-7,TRBV6-6,TRBD1,TGTGCCAGCAGTTGGGCCTCCGACAGGGGTGCCGACGAGCAGTACTTC,CASSWASDRGADEQYF
.,TRBJ1-1,TRBV19,.,TGTGCCAGTAGTATGGGGGGGGAGAACACTGAAGCTTTCTTT,CASSMGGENTEAFF
many,TRBJ1-1,TRBV2,.,TGTGCCAGCAGAGAAGAGGTTTGGACTGAAGCTTTCTTT,CASREEVWTEAFF
.,TRBJ1-4,TRBV7-9,.,TGTGCCAGCAGCTTAGCTTTCAGGGATGAAAAACTGTTTTTT,CASSLAFRDEKLFF
once,TRBJ2-3,TRBV5-1,.,TGCGCCAGCAGCTTGTTCGGGAGAACTACAGATACGCAGTATTTT,CASSLFGRTTDTQYF
.,TRBJ2-7,TRBV27,TRBD2,TGTGCCAGCAGTCTTGCGACTAGCGGCCCCTACGAGCAGTACTTC,CASSLATSGPYEQYF
.,TRBJ2-5,TRBV7-6,TRBD2,TGTGCCAGCAGCGGTAGCGGGAGGGCCTTGGTGAAGACCCAGTACTTC,CASSGSGRALVKTQYF
.,TRBJ2-7,TRBV4-1,.,TGCGCCAGCAGCCAGAGAACTAGTTACGAGCAGTACTTC,CASSQRTSYEQYF
many,TRBJ2-7,TRBV4-1,TRBD2,TGCGCCAGCAGCAAACGGGTATTAGCGGGAGAAGGAGAAACCGAGCAGTACTTC,CASSKRVLAGEGETEQYF
many,TRBJ1-2,TRBV7-4,TRBD1,TGTGCCAGCAGCGTCGGACAGGGAGGCTATGGCTACACCTTC,CASSVGQGGYGYTF
.,TRBJ2-7,TRBV7-9,.,TGTGCCAGCAGCCCTCACGGAAAGGCCTACGAGCAGTACTTC,CASSPHGKAYEQYF
.,TRBJ1-2,TRBV11-2,.,TGTGCCAGCAGCTTAGATCTTGGACAGCCCCTCTATGGCTACACCTTC,CASSLDLGQPLYGYTF
once,TRBJ1-1,TRBV27,.,TGTGCCAGCAGAGTCCAGGGAGGAAACACTGAAGCTTTCTTT,CASRVQGGNTEAFF
.,TRBJ1-1,TRBV5-1,.,TGCGCCAGCAGCTCCGGACAGCACCCCCTGAGCACTGAAGCTTTCTTT,CASSSGQHPLSTEAFF
.,TRBJ2-3,TRBV13,TRBD1,TGTGCCAGCACCCCAGGGGGCCCAGATACGCAGTATTTT,CASTPGGPDTQYF